This TCR beta chain was profiled in a study of cytomegalovirus exposure and HLA in healthy donors. 60 Vbeta and 13 Jbeta primers were used in PCR. Profiling relied on immunoSEQ multiplex PCR, and the TCRdb table lists in-frame clones only, not all of them. The sample carries 100,000 to 150,000 clones, about 78% recorded once. CDR1 and CDR2 (germline): MNHEY, SVGAGI. The CDR3 loop spans 15 amino acids. V shed 4 bases and J 4 bases; nucleotides not matched to a gene: 7. The genes are TRBV6-5 and TRBJ1-2; 9 bases agree with TRBD1. This receptor was taken from a female donor in good health and CMV-seronegative. The sequenced sample was PBMCs. The CDR3: CASSFQGQGLYGYTF. CDR3 DNA: TGTGCCAGCAGTTTCCAGGGACAGGGTCTCTATGGCTACACCTTC.